These 14 T cell receptor beta chains were sequenced from one sample in a study of blood T cell repertoires in COVID-19. TCRdb's copy holds only in-frame clones and misses some; the assay was immunoSEQ multiplex PCR. The repertoire consists of 31,000 or so clones, with roughly 89% occurring once and the leading ten covering under 30%. Sequencing was carried out using peripheral blood. The receptor source for this set is a man older than 75 with acute or convalescent COVID-19.

V is TRBV20-1 and J is TRBJ2-1; no clear D gene. CDR3 size: 14 residues. Trimming stripped 3 bases from V and 0 bases from J, with 9 bases between. Per germline, CDR1 DFQATT and CDR2 SNEGSKA (reference sequence). CDR3 in amino acids: CSASAPSSYNEQFF. As DNA, the CDR3 is TGCAGTGCTAGTGCCCCTAGCTCCTACAATGAGCAGTTCTTC.

In its sample, this clone was seen once. This chain joins TRBV6-5 and TRBJ1-5, with a possible D match to TRBD1 (6 bases). CDR3 length: 13 residues. Trimming shortened V by 5 bases and J by 7 bases, and 12 bases separated the two germline ends. In germline, CDR1 is MNHEY, CDR2 SVGAGI. This CDR3 is CASSIARGQPQHF. CDR3 nucleotides: TGTGCCAGCAGTATAGCCAGGGGACAGCCCCAGCATTTT.

The genes are TRBV7-9 and TRBJ1-6, with a tentative D call TRBD1 (6 bases). This CDR3 is built from 14 residues. Germline-derived CDR1 and CDR2 are SEHNR and FQNEAQ (reference sequence). Trimming shortened V by 5 bases and J by 11 bases, and 16 bases separated the two germline ends. The CDR3 DNA reads TGTGCCAGCAGCCCCGGGGGGGCTGGGACACCCCTCCACTTT. This gives the protein CASSPGGAGTPLHF.

The rearrangement uses TRBV7-2 and TRBJ1-5; TRBD1 matches 7 bases. Germline V gene lookup returns CDR1 SGHTA and CDR2 FQGNSA. This CDR3 is built from 13 residues. V gave up 5 bases and J gave up 7 bases; unmatched junction bases: 5. As DNA, the CDR3 is TGTGCCAGCAGCCCCGGACAGGCCCAGCCCCAGCATTTT. Encoded protein: CASSPGQAQPQHF. Full variable domain (rest looked up from reference TRBV7-2 and TRBJ1-5): GAGVSQSPSNKVTEKGKDVELRCDPISGHTALYWYRQSLGQGLEFLIYFQGNSAPDKSGLPSDRFSAERTGGSVSTLTIQRTQQEDSAVYLCASSPGQAQPQHFGDGTRLSIL.

The chain recombines TRBV5-1 with TRBJ1-4; D remains unclear. From germline, CDR1 is SGHRS and CDR2 YFSETQ. The CDR3 sequence is 14 residues long. V lost 0 bases, J lost 5 bases, and 8 bases lay in between. Here the CDR3 reads CASSLDSINEKLFF. Written as DNA, the CDR3 is TGCGCCAGCAGCTTGGACAGCATCAATGAAAAACTGTTTTTT.

This chain links TRBV5-1 with TRBJ2-7; 11 bases align to TRBD2. Germline V gene sequence: CDR1 SGHRS, CDR2 YFSETQ. V was clipped by 7 bases and J by 3 bases; unmatched bases: 9. The CDR3 runs 15 residues. Here the CDR3 reads CASAIGTSGFYEQYF. The CDR3 region has the DNA TGCGCCAGCGCAATAGGGACTAGCGGATTCTACGAGCAGTACTTC.

V usage is TRBV7-6 and J usage is TRBJ2-1, with TRBD2 matching 8 bases. The V gene's germline CDR1 is SGHVS and CDR2 FNYEAQ. This CDR3 spans 16 amino acids. With 0 bases clipped from V and 5 bases from J, the junction kept 6 bases outside the gene matches. Here the CDR3 reads CASSLAPAGANNEQFF. CDR3 nucleotides: TGTGCCAGCAGCTTAGCTCCAGCGGGAGCTAACAATGAGCAGTTCTTC.

A remark on this clone: Other DNA sequences in the same sample also yield this CDR3. V gene TRBV20-1 combines with J gene TRBJ2-7; no definite D call. The germline CDR1 and CDR2 sequences are DFQATT and SNEGSKA (reference sequence). V lost 2 bases, J lost 5 bases, and 7 bases lay in between. This CDR3 comprises 11 residues. DNA of the CDR3: TGCAGTGCTAGAAGTGGGCACGAGCAGTACTTC. This gives the protein CSARSGHEQYF.

This chain joins TRBV19 and TRBJ2-7; 12 bases agree with TRBD2. The junction had 5 bases not matched to a gene; V was cut back by 3 bases and J by 2 bases. The CDR3 consists of 16 residues. Germline values: CDR1 LNHDA, CDR2 SQIVND (reference sequence). This CDR3 reads CASSMSGLAGTYEQYF. DNA of the CDR3: TGTGCCAGTAGTATGTCCGGACTAGCGGGAACCTACGAGCAGTACTTC. The entire variable domain, with the rest obtained from reference TRBV19 and TRBJ2-7, is as follows: DGGITQSPKYLFRKEGQNVTLSCEQNLNHDAMYWYRQDPGQGLRLIYYSQIVNDFQKGDIAEGYSVSREKKESFPLTVTSAQKNPTAFYLCASSMSGLAGTYEQYFGPGTRLTVT.

This chain connects TRBV5-5 to TRBJ1-5, with D tentatively TRBD1 (6 bases). CDR3 size: 14 residues. Deletions cut 0 bases from V and 7 bases from J, with 11 bases between. CDR1 is SGHKS and CDR2 is YYEKEE in the germline V gene (reference sequence). DNA for the CDR3: TGTGCCAGCAGCTTGGCTGGGGGCCTACAGCCCCAGCATTTT. It is translated as CASSLAGGLQPQHF. The full variable domain, in which reference TRBV5-5 and TRBJ1-5 provide the parts outside the CDR3, is DAGVTQSPTHLIKTRGQQVTLRCSPISGHKSVSWYQQVLGQGPQFIFQYYEKEERGRGNFPDRFSARQFPNYSSELNVNALLLGDSALYLCASSLAGGLQPQHFGDGTRLSIL.

The chain uses TRBV28 and TRBJ2-3; D is possibly TRBD2 (6 bases). This CDR3 has 14 amino acids. V was trimmed by 4 bases and J by 0 bases, leaving 8 bases between them. CDR1 and CDR2 (germline): MDHEN, SYDVKM. The CDR3 protein is CASSSGGSTDTQYF. The CDR3, as DNA: TGTGCCAGCAGTTCCGGGGGAAGCACAGATACGCAGTATTTT.

The V call is TRBV11-2, the J call TRBJ2-3, with 9 bases aligning to TRBD2. Germline CDR1 reads SGHAT; CDR2 reads FQNNGV. The junction had 7 bases not matched to a gene; V was cut back by 0 bases and J by 3 bases. CDR3 size: 17 residues. The CDR3 bases are TGTGCCAGCAGCTTAGATCGGGGTAGCGGGAGAACAGATACGCAGTATTTT. It specifies CASSLDRGSGRTDTQYF. The full variable domain, rest sourced from reference TRBV11-2 and TRBJ2-3, is EAGVAQSPRYKIIEKRQSVAFWCNPISGHATLYWYQQILGQGPKLLIQFQNNGVVDDSQLPKDRFSAERLKGVDSTLKIQPAKLEDSAVYLCASSLDRGSGRTDTQYFGPGTRLTVL.

V and J are TRBV27 and TRBJ2-7; 7 bases fit TRBD2. Germline loops: CDR1 MNHEY, CDR2 SMNVEV (reference sequence). Unmatched junction bases numbered 2, after V lost 6 bases and J lost 0 bases. This CDR3 region has 13 residues. The CDR3 sequence is CASRKRGSYEQYF. The CDR3 bases are TGTGCCAGCAGAAAGCGGGGCTCCTACGAGCAGTACTTC.

V is TRBV5-5 and J is TRBJ2-7; 8 bases are shared with TRBD1. Germline V gene sequence: CDR1 SGHKS, CDR2 YYEKEE (reference sequence). The trim removed 0 bases at V and 4 bases at J, leaving 9 bases unmatched. This CDR3 has 16 amino acids. The CDR3 sequence: CASSLATGQVWYEQYF. CDR3 bases: TGTGCCAGCAGCTTGGCCACGGGACAGGTCTGGTACGAGCAGTACTTC.